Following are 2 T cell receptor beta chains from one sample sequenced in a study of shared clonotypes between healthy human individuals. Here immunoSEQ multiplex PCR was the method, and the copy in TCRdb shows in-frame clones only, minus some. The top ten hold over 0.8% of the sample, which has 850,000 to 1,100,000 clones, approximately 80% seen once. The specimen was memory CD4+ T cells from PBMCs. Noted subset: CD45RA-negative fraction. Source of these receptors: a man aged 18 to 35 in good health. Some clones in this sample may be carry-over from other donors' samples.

The CDR3 nucleotides are TGCGCCAGCAGCACCGGGACTAGCGGGAGCCTCACAGATACGCAGTATTTT. It codes for CASSTGTSGSLTDTQYF. The chain has TRBV5-1 and TRBJ2-3; 14 bases map to TRBD2. V trimming: 4 bases; J trimming: 2 bases; junction bases outside the gene matches: 6. This CDR3 region has 17 residues. Germline values: CDR1 SGHRS, CDR2 YFSETQ.

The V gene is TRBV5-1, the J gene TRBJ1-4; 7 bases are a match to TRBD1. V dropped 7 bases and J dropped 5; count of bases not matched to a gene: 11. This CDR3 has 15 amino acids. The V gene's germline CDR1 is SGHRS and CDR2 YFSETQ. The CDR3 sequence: CASGLHGTENEKLFF. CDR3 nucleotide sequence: TGCGCCAGCGGTTTACACGGGACAGAAAATGAAAAACTGTTTTTT. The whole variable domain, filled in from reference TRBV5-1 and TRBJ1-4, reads KAGVTQTPRYLIKTRGQQVTLSCSPISGHRSVSWYQQTPGQGLQFLFEYFSETQRNKGNFPGRFSGRQFSNSRSEMNVSTLELGDSALYLCASGLHGTENEKLFFGSGTQLSVL.